The 12 T cell receptor beta chains in this list originate from one sample, sequenced in a study of shared clonotypes between healthy human individuals. TCRdb's table, derived via immunoSEQ multiplex PCR, lists solely in-frame clones and lacks some. The sample includes about 2.1 million clones, about 93% of them seen just once. CD45RO-negative, CCR7-selected cells formed the naive CD8 fraction, which excluded terminally differentiated effector memory CD45RA+ cells. Material: naive CD8+ T cells from PBMCs. These receptors were taken from a man in his late teens or twenties in good health. Some clones in this sample may be carry-over from other donors' samples.

CDR3 loop: CASSSTPGLLQETQYF. As DNA, the CDR3 is TGTGCCAGCAGCTCGACCCCGGGACTACTACAAGAGACCCAGTACTTC. The chain is built from TRBV7-9 and TRBJ2-5; 7 nucleotides agree with TRBD2. CDR3 length: 16 residues. The V segment lost 4 bases and the J segment 2 bases; nucleotides outside the gene matches: 10. Germline CDR1 SEHNR, CDR2 FQNEAQ (reference sequence).

V and J are TRBV6-6 and TRBJ2-7; 9 nucleotides align to TRBD2. This CDR3 has 15 amino acids. Trimming took 2 bases from V and 2 from J; bases not matched to a gene: 4. Germline CDR1 reads MNHNY; CDR2 reads SVGAGI (reference sequence). CDR3 protein: CASSYDAGGAYEQYF. The DNA for the CDR3 is TGTGCCAGCAGTTACGATGCGGGAGGGGCCTACGAGCAGTACTTC.

The chain links TRBV6-6 to TRBJ1-1; D is undetermined. V dropped 0 bases and J dropped 2 bases, with 13 bases sitting between them. The CDR3 loop spans 16 amino acids. Germline CDR1 and CDR2: MNHNY and SVGAGI (reference sequence). CDR3 loop: CASSYSFMVTNTEAFF. CDR3 coding DNA: TGTGCCAGCAGTTACTCCTTTATGGTCACCAACACTGAAGCTTTCTTT.

The chain has TRBV28 and TRBJ1-5; tentatively, D is TRBD1 (5 bases). CDR3 length equals 17 residues. Germline CDR1 reads MDHEN; CDR2 reads SYDVKM. V lost 5 bases and J 0 bases, leaving 17 bases between the germline ends. The CDR3: CASSPQGWRASNQPQHF. In DNA form, the CDR3 reads TGTGCCAGCAGTCCCCAGGGTTGGAGGGCTAGCAATCAGCCCCAGCATTTT.

CDR3 protein: CASSVGSGSLTRINEQFF. Here the CDR3 DNA reads TGTGCCAGCAGCGTAGGTAGCGGGAGTTTAACCCGAATTAATGAGCAGTTCTTC. V is TRBV9 and J is TRBJ2-1; 9 bases match TRBD2. Germline V CDR1 and CDR2: SGDLS, YYNGEE. The CDR3 has 18 residues. The V and J ends lost 0 bases and 7 bases, in that order; junction bases with no gene match: 14.

The chain is built from TRBV5-1 and TRBJ2-7; 7 bases align to TRBD1. Unmatched junction bases numbered 9, after V lost 5 bases and J lost 1 base. The CDR3 loop spans 15 amino acids. From germline, CDR1 is SGHRS and CDR2 YFSETQ. CDR3 nucleotides: TGCGCCAGCAGGCCCATCCTGACAGGGTCCTACGAGCAGTACTTC. It codes for CASRPILTGSYEQYF.

The chain links TRBV6-1 to TRBJ2-1; TRBD1 matches 7 bases. Germline trimming cut 4 bases from V and 0 bases from J; bases unmatched to any gene: 6. The CDR3 has 16 residues. Germline loops: CDR1 MNHNS, CDR2 SASEGT. In nucleotides, the CDR3 is TGTGCCAGCAGTGCCCTCAACAGGGGCTCCTACAATGAGCAGTTCTTC. It codes for CASSALNRGSYNEQFF.

This clone was observed a handful of times. CDR3 nucleotides: TGTGCCAGCACTGTGTCAGCTAGCAATCAGCCCCAGCATTTT. This encodes CASTVSASNQPQHF. The chain is built from TRBV2 and TRBJ1-5; D is unclear. Germline loops: CDR1 SNHLY, CDR2 FYNNEI. CDR3 length: 14 amino acids. V lost 7 bases and J 0 bases, leaving 10 bases between the germline ends.

The chain has TRBV18 and TRBJ2-5, with TRBD2 matching over 9 bases. V lost 6 bases and J lost 1; bases outside the gene matches: 15. The CDR3 extends over 18 amino acids. Per germline, CDR1 KGHSH and CDR2 LQKENI. Here the CDR3 DNA reads TGTGCCAGCTCCGACACTTTAATAGCGGGAGAGATCCAAGAGACCCAGTACTTC. This translates into CASSDTLIAGEIQETQYF. Full variable domain (rest looked up from reference TRBV18 and TRBJ2-5): NAGVMQNPRHLVRRRGQEARLRCSPMKGHSHVYWYRQLPEEGLKFMVYLQKENIIDESGMPKERFSAEFPKEGPSILRIQQVVRGDSAAYFCASSDTLIAGEIQETQYFGPGTRLLVL.

The gene calls are TRBV6-6 and TRBJ1-5; maybe TRBD1 (6 bases). The V and J ends lost 0 bases and 4 bases respectively, with 10 bases between them. This CDR3 has 15 amino acids. Germline values: CDR1 MNHNY, CDR2 SVGAGI (reference sequence). DNA of the CDR3: TGTGCCAGCAGTTACTCGCGGGGGCGTAATCAGCCCCAGCATTTT. Translated: CASSYSRGRNQPQHF.

To note about this clone: Other nucleotide sequences in the sample specify the same CDR3. The chain employs TRBV27 and TRBJ1-2, with D unresolved. Trimming left V 4 bases short and J 1 base short, with 7 bases between. Germline CDR1 reads MNHEY; CDR2 reads SMNVEV (reference sequence). This CDR3 comprises 13 residues. The CDR3 DNA reads TGTGCCAGCAGTTCCGGCCGTAACTATGGCTACACCTTC. Its translation is CASSSGRNYGYTF.

The chain couples TRBV28 to TRBJ1-1; no clear D gene. The germline V gene encodes CDR1 MDHEN and CDR2 SYDVKM. This CDR3 has 13 amino acids. V lost 3 bases, J lost 7 bases, and 12 bases lay in between. The CDR3 DNA sequence: TGTGCCAGCAGTTTTTATTCGGAGAATGAAGCTTTCTTT. Protein sequence: CASSFYSENEAFF.